The clone carrying this T cell receptor beta chain occurred once. The data were obtained in a study of blood T cell repertoires in COVID-19. Study background: There were acute and convalescent COVID-19 samples, and they came from the United States, Italy and Spain.

CDR3 length: 14 residues. Deletions cut 6 bases from V and 0 bases from J, with 11 bases between. Germline CDR1 LGHDT, CDR2 YNNKEL (reference sequence). In the authors' methods: Amplifying reference gene primers gave estimates of nucleated cell counts. The repertoire was sequenced with immunoSEQ multiplex PCR; TCRdb's copy has only in-frame clones and lacks some. From that table come the V and J calls and clone size; the DNA was used to work out D and trimming. The table shows approximately 110,000 clones, with under 80% occurring only once. The TCR comes from a man aged 65 to 85 with active or convalescent COVID-19. The genes are TRBV3-1 (or the pseudogene TRBV3-2) and TRBJ1-1, with unresolved D. The sequenced sample was peripheral blood. The CDR3 DNA is TGTGCCAGCAGTCCCGAGCCTCTGAACACTGAAGCTTTCTTT. It encodes CASSPEPLNTEAFF.